The entry below gives a single T cell receptor beta chain sequence along with its context. Its antigen is still unknown. Base quality data are lacking; no much larger clone is found one base away. To demonstrate the VDJtools post-analysis software, TCR beta repertoires were profiled from the peripheral blood of 10 to 15 young patients with multiple sclerosis. Multiple sclerosis patients were children and adolescents aged roughly 6 to 16 years. Receptor libraries were prepared by PCR. Sequenced on an Illumina HiSeq 2500. Unique molecular identifiers were incorporated into TCR beta cDNA libraries to reduce PCR and sequencing biases. Per 1 to 10 million input T cells, roughly 500,000 cDNA molecules were obtained, such that each molecule approximated one T cell. The patient libraries were prepared and sequenced using the same protocol as the earlier healthy control dataset. Samples belonging to the same batch were prepared together, multiplexed and sequenced on a shared HiSeq lane. On the study's bioinformatics: MIGEC handled the raw barcoded reads, throwing out single-read molecular identifier groups before consensus assembly and CDR3 extraction. VDJtools was used for post-analysis of the clonotype tables, with diversity normalized by down-sampling every dataset to the smallest sample size. To correct batch-related cross-sample contamination, repertoire overlap clustering matched CDR3 amino acid sequences but not nucleotide sequences. TCRdb reanalyzed the raw reads on its own, using fastp at Q25 for trimming and MiXCR for clone calling, and kept in-frame beta chains. Identical CDR3 protein sequences are pooled into one entry, listed with their most common genes and DNA. TCRdb, rather than the study authors, made the V and J calls. The sample profile shows 400,000 to 500,000 distinct CDR3 sequences; over 30% of them were found once. The ten biggest clones cover around 8% of the sample.

This specimen comes from a study of post-analysis software for immune sequencing data (dated by TCRdb to 2014 to 2015). As for the study more broadly: The recorded disease courses included relapsing-remitting, secondary progressive and progressive-relapsing multiple sclerosis, and some patients had no subtype annotation. The patient repertoires were compared against about 10 previously published healthy control repertoires obtained from donors aged roughly 6 to 28 years. A subset of samples was prepared in parallel using single-end sample barcoding, then pooled and co-amplified after Illumina adapter ligation. The study at large found these results: When samples were clustered directly using the F measure, samples prepared in the same batch co-clustered strongly, which prompted a batch-effect correction. Multiple sclerosis patients had significantly lower normalized Chao1 diversity than controls, a result that suggests substantial peripheral T-cell clonal expansion. A handful of TRBV segments, including TRBV5-6, TRBV5-1 and TRBV20-1, were significantly more frequent in patients than controls. The control group was slightly older than the multiple sclerosis patient group.

The CDR3 runs 19 amino acids, cysteine and phenylalanine included. Just CDR3 DNA is preserved here, 57 bases in frame from base 1. CDR1 and CDR2 are read off the germline V gene as MNHEY and SVGEGT. The V end loses 3 bases and the J end loses 3 bases, and a stretch of 23 bases separates them. The receptor comes from a girl aged 2-10 years with multiple sclerosis. The V and J segments used are TRBV6-2 or TRBV6-3 and TRBJ2-2; TRBD2 is perhaps the D gene, given 5 matching bases. The sequenced sample was blood. The CDR3 reads as follows: CASSYLVVGVIGDTGELFF. The DNA is TGTGCCAGCAGTTATCTTGTGGTGGGAGTCATTGGGGACACCGGGGAGCTGTTTTTT.